This T cell receptor beta chain originates from a study of blood T cell repertoires in COVID-19. This CDR3 is built from 11 residues. V lost 3 bases to trimming and J lost 7 bases, with 6 bases between them. The germline gives CDR1 LNHNV, CDR2 YYDKDF (reference sequence). Assay used: immunoSEQ multiplex PCR; TCRdb lists only in-frame clones, some missing. The sample has roughly 150,000 clones, about 86% seen once. This chain uses TRBV15 with TRBJ1-2; no clear D gene. The sequence was obtained from a woman aged 70-85 years with COVID-19, enrolled during active disease. Sequenced sample: peripheral blood. CDR3 bases: TGTGCCACCAGCAGCCTACGTGGCTACACCTTC. Translation: CATSSLRGYTF.